This record looks at one T cell receptor beta chain sequence and its context. The PCR used 60 V beta and 13 J beta primers. TCRdb keeps only in-frame clones here, not all; method: immunoSEQ multiplex PCR. The table has around 87,000 clones, around four fifths seen once. Trimming removed 5 bases at V and 12 bases at J, with 11 bases between. CDR1 and CDR2 from the germline V gene are SGHAT and FQNNGV. The CDR3 has 11 residues. This sample is part of a study of glioma-infiltrating T cells after dendritic cell vaccination. Time point of the sample: after dendritic cell vaccination, including at tumor progression/relapse.

The material was blood, obtained after dendritic cell vaccination. The V call is TRBV11-2, the J call TRBJ2-1, with D possibly being TRBD2 (6 bases). This receptor was obtained from a human donor with glioblastoma. Here the CDR3 reads CASSRDWVQFF. The CDR3 nucleotides are TGTGCCAGCAGCCGGGACTGGGTGCAGTTCTTC. Full variable domain (missing parts from reference TRBV11-2 and TRBJ2-1): EAGVAQSPRYKIIEKRQSVAFWCNPISGHATLYWYQQILGQGPKLLIQFQNNGVVDDSQLPKDRFSAERLKGVDSTLKIQPAKLEDSAVYLCASSRDWVQFFGPGTRLTVL.